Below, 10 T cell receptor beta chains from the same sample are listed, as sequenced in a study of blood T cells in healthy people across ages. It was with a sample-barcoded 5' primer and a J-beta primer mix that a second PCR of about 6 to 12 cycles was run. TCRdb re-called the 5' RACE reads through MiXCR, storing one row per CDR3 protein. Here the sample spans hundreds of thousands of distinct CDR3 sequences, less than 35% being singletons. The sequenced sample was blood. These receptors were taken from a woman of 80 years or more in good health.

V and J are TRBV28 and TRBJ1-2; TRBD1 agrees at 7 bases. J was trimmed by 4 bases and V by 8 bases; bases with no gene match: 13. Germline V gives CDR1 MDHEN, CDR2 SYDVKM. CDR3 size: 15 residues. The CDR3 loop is CASGYKQGLGYGYTF. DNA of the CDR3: TGTGCCAGCGGCTATAAACAGGGGCTCGGCTATGGCTACACCTTC.

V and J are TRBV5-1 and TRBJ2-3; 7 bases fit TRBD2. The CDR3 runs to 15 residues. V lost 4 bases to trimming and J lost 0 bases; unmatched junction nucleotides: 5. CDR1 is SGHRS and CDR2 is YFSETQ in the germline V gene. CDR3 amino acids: CASSKERGSTDTQYF. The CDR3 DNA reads TGCGCCAGCAGCAAAGAGCGGGGTAGCACAGATACGCAGTATTTT.

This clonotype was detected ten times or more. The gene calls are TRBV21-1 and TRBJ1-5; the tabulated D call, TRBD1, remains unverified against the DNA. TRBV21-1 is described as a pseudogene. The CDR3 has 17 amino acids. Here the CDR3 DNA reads TGTGCCAGCAGCCCCGGGACAGGGTGCGAACCCAATCAGCCCCAGCATTTT. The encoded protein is CASSPGTGCEPNQPQHF.

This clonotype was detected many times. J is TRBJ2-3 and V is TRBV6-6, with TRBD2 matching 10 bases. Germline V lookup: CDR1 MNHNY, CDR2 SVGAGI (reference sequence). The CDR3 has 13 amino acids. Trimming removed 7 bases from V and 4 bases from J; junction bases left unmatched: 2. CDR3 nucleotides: TGTGCCAGCAAGCGGGGGGGCCCAGATACGCAGTATTTT. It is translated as CASKRGGPDTQYF.

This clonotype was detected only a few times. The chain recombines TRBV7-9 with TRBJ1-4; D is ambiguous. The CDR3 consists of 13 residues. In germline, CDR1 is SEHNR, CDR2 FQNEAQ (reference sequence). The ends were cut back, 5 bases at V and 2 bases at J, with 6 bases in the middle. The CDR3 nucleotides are TGTGCCAGCAGCCCCTGGACTAATGAAAAACTGTTTTTT. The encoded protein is CASSPWTNEKLFF.

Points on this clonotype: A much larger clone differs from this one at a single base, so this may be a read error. CDR3 amino acids: CAWSGGTLRGEQYF. CDR3 DNA sequence: TGTGCCTGGAGTGGCGGGACCCTGAGGGGCGAGCAGTACTTC. The J gene is TRBJ2-7, the V gene TRBV30; D possibly corresponds to TRBD2 (6 bases). CDR1 and CDR2 (germline): GTSNPN, SVGIG (reference sequence). There are 14 residues in the CDR3. Trimming took off 1 base at V and 6 bases at J, with 16 bases between the two ends. Filled out from reference TRBV30 and TRBJ2-7, the complete variable domain reads SQTIHQWPATLVQPVGSPLSLECTVEGTSNPNLYWYRQAAGRGLQLLFYSVGIGQISSEVPQNLSASRPQDRQFILSSKKLLLSDSGFYLCAWSGGTLRGEQYFGPGTRLTVT.

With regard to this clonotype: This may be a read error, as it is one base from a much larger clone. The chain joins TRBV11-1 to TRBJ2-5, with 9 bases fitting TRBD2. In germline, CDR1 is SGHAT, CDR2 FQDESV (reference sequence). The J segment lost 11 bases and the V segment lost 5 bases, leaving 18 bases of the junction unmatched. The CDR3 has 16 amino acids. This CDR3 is CASSRRLAVTYNEQYF. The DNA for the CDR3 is TGTGCCAGCAGCAGGCGACTAGCGGTAACCTACAATGAGCAGTACTTC.

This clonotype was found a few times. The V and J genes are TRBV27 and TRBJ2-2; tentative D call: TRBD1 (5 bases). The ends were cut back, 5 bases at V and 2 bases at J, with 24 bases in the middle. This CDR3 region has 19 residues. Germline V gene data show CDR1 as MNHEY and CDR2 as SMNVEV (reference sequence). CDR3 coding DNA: TGTGCCAGCAGTCCGCCTAGGACATTATATCACCTCAACACCGGGGAGCTGTTTTTT. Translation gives CASSPPRTLYHLNTGELFF.

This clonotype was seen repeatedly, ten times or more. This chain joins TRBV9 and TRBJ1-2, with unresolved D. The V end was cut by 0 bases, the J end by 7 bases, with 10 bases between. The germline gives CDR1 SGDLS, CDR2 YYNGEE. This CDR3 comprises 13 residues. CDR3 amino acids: CASSVGQAAGYTF. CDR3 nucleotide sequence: TGTGCCAGCAGCGTAGGGCAGGCCGCTGGCTACACCTTC.

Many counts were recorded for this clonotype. The CDR3 protein is CSARVVQETQYF. The CDR3 region has the DNA TGCAGTGCTAGAGTTGTACAAGAGACCCAGTACTTC. The V call is TRBV20-1, the J call TRBJ2-5; D remains ambiguous. Trimming shortened V by 1 base and J by 2 bases, and 5 bases separated the two germline ends. The CDR3 length is 12 residues. From germline, CDR1 is DFQATT and CDR2 SNEGSKA (reference sequence).